The subject of this entry is one TCR beta chain. Its antigen remains unknown. Here immunoSEQ multiplex PCR was the method, and the copy in TCRdb shows in-frame clones only, minus some. The table has roughly 2.1 million clones, more than 85% seen once. The record originates from a study of shared clonotypes between healthy human individuals. Findings of the study overall: There were few donors, and this limited the genetic and exposure-history diversity represented. Rarefaction indicated that sorted-subset sequencing remained incomplete although depth was large.

The germline gives CDR1 PRHDT, CDR2 FYEKMQ (reference sequence). The length of the CDR3 is 15 residues. V was cut by 2 bases and J by 1 base, with 12 bases left in between. Naive CD8 populations comprised CD45RO-negative cells positively selected for CCR7, excluding terminally differentiated effector memory CD45RA+ cells. The source is a man aged 18 to 35 in good health. Some clones in this sample may be carry-over from other donors' samples. Material: naive CD8+ T cells from PBMCs. The chain links TRBV13 to TRBJ2-7, with D perhaps assigned TRBD1 or TRBD2 (5 bases each). The CDR3 sequence: CASSLSLGVSYEQYF. In nucleotides, the CDR3 is TGTGCCAGCAGCTTAAGTCTGGGGGTTTCCTACGAGCAGTACTTC.